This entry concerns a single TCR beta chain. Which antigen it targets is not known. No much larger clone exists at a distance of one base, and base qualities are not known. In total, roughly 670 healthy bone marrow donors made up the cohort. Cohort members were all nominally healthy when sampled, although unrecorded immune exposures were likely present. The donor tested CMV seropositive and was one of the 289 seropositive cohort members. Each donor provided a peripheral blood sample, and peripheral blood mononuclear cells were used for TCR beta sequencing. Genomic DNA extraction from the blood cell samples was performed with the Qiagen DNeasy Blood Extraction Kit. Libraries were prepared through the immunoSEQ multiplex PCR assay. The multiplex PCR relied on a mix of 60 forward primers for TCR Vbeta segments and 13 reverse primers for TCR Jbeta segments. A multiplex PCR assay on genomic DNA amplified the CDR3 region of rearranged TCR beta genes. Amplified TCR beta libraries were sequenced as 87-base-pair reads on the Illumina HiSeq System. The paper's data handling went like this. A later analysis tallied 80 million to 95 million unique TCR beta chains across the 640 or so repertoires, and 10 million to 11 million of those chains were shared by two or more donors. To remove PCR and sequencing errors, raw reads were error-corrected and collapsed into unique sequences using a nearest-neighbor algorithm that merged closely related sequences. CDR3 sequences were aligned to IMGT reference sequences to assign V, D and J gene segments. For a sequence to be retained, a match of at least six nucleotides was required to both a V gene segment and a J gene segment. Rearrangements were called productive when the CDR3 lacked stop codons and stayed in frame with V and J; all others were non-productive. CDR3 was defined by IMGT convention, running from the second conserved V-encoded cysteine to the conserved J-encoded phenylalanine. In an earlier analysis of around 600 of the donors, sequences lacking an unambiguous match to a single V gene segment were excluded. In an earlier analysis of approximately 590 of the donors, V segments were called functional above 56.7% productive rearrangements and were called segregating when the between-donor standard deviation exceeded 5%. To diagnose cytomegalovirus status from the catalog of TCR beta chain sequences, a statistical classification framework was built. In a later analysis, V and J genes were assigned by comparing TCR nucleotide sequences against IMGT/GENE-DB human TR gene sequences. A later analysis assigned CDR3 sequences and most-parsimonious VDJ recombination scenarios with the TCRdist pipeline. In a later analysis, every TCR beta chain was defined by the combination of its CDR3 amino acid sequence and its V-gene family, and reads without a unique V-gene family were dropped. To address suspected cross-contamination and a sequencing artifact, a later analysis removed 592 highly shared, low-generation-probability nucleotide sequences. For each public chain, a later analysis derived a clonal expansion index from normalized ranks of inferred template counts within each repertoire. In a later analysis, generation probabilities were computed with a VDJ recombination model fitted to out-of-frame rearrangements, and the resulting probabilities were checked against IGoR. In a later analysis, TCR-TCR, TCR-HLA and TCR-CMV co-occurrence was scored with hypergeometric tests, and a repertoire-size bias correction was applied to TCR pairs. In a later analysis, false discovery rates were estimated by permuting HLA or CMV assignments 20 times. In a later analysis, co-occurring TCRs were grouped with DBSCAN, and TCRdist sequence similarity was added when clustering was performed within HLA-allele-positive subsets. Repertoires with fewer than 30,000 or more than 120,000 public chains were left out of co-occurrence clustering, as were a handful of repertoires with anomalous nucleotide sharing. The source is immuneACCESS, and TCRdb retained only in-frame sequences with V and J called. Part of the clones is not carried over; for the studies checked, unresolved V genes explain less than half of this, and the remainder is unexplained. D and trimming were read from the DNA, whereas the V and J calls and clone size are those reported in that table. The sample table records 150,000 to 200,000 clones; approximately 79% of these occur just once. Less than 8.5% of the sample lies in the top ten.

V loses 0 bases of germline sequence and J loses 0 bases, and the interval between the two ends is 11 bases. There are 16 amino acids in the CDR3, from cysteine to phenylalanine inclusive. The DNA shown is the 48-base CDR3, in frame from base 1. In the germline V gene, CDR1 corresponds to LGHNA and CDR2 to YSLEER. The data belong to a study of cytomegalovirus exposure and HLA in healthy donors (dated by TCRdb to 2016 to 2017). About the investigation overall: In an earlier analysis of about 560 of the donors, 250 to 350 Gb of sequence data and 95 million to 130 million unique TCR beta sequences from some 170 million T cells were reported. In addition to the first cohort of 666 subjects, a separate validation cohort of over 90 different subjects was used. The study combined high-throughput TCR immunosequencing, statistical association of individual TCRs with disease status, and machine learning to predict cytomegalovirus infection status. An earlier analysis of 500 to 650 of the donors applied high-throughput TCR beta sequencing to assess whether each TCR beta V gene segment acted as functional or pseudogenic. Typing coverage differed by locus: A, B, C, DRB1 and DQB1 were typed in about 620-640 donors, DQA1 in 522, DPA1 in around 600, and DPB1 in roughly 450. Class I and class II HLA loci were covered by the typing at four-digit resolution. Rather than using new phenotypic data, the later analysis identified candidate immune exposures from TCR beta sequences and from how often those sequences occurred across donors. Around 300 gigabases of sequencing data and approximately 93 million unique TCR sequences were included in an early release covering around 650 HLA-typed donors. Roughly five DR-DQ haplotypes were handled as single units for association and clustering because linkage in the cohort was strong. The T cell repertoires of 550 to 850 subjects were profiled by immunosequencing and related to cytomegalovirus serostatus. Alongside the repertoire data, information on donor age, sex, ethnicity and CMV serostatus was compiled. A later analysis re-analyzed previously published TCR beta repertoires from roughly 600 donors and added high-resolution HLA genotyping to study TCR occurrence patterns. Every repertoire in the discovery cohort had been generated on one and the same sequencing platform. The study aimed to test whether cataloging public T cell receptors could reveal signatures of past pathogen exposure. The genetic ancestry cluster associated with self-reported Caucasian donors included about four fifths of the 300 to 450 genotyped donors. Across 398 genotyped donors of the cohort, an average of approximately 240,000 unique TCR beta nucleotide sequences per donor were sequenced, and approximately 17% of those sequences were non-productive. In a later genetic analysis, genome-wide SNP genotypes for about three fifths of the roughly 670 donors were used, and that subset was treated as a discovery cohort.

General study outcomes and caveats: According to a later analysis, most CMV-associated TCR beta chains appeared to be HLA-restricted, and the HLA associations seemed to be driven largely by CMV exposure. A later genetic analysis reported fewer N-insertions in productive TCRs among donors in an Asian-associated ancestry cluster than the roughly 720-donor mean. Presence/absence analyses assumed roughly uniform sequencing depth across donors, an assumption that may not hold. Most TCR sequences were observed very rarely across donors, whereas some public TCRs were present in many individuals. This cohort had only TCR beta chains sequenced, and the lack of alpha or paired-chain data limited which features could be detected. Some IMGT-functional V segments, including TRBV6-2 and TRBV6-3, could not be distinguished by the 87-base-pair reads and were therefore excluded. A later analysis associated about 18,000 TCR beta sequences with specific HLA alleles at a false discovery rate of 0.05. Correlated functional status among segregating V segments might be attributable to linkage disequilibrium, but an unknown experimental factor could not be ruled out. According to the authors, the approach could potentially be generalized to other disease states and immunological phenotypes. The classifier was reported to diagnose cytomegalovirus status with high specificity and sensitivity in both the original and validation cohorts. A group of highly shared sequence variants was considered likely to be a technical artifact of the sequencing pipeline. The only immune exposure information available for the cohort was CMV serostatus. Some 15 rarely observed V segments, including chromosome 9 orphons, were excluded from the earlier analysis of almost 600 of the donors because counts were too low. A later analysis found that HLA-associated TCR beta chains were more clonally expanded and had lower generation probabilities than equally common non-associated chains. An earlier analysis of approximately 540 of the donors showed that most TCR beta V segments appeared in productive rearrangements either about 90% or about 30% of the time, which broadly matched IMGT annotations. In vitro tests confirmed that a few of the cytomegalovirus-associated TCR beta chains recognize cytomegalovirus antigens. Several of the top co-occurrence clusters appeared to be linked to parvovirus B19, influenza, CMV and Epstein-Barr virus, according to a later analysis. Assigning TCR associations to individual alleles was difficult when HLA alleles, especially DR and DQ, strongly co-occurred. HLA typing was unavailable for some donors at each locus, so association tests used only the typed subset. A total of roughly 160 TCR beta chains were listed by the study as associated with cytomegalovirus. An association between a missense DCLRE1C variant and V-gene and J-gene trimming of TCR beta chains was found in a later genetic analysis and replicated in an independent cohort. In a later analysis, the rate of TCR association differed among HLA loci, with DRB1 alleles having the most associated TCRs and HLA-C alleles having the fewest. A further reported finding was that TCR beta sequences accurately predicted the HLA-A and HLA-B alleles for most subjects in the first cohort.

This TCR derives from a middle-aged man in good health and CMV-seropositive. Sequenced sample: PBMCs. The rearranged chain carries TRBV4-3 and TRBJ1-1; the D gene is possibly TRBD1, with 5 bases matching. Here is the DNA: TGCGCCAGCAGCCAAGATCGGTCAGGGCTGAACACTGAAGCTTTCTTT. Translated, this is CASSQDRSGLNTEAFF.